What follows describes a single TCR beta chain. This entry is derived from a study of blood T cell repertoires in COVID-19. Study context: Samples taken during acute and convalescent COVID-19 were collected in the United States, Italy and Spain. Sources were T cells, B-cell-depleted T cells, or PBMCs; the material itself was cDNA or gDNA.

Repertoires were generated with immunoSEQ multiplex PCR, while TCRdb's copy carries only in-frame clones and drops some. The sample includes a few hundred thousand clones, about 89% of them seen just once. CDR1 is MNHNS, CDR2 SASEGT, per germline. The CDR3 spans 18 residues. The V end was cut by 4 bases, the J end by 2 bases, with 21 bases between. The receptor was isolated from a man aged 18 to 35 who had recovered from COVID-19. This chain connects TRBV6-1 to TRBJ1-5; tentative D call: TRBD1 (6 bases). Material for sequencing was peripheral blood. The CDR3 loop reads CASSVRRQGMGGNQPQHF. CDR3 coding DNA: TGTGCCAGCAGTGTCCGTAGGCAGGGGATGGGCGGCAATCAGCCCCAGCATTTT.